In this sample, the clone carrying this T cell receptor (beta chain) turned up once. The source of the sample is a study of cytomegalovirus exposure and HLA in healthy donors. Trimming at V came to 4 bases and at J to 5 bases, leaving 3 bases not matched to a gene. The CDR3 length is 14 residues. The germline V gene has CDR1 MNHEY and CDR2 SVGAGI. The PCR contained 60 Vbeta and 13 Jbeta primers. Clones were sequenced by immunoSEQ multiplex PCR, and TCRdb holds only the in-frame ones, with some missing. Among 90,000 to 120,000 clones listed, 82% were seen once. This TCR came from a young man in good health and CMV-seropositive. The sample taken for sequencing was PBMCs. The V call is TRBV6-5, the J call TRBJ2-3; 10 bases agree with TRBD1. The CDR3 sequence: CASSSRTGGDTQYF. CDR3 sequence (DNA): TGTGCCAGCAGTTCGCGGACAGGGGGAGATACGCAGTATTTT.